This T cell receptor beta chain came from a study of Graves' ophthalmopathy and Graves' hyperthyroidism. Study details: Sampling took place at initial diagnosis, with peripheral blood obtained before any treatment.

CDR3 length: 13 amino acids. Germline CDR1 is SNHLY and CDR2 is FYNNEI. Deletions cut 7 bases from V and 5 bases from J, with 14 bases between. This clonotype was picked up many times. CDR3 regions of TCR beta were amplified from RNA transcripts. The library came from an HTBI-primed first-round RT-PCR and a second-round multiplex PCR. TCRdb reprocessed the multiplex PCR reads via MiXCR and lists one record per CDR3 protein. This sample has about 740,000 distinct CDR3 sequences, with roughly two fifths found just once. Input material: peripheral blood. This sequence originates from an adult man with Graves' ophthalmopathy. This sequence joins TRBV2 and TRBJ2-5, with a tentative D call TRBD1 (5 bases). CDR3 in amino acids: CASTQDLVETQYF. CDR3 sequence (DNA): TGTGCCAGCACACAGGACCTGGTGGAGACCCAGTACTTC. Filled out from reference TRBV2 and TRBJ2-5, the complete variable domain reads EPEVTQTPSHQVTQMGQEVILRCVPISNHLYFYWYRQILGQKVEFLVSFYNNEISEKSEIFDDQFSVERPDGSNFTLKIRSTKLEDSAMYFCASTQDLVETQYFGPGTRLLVL.